This T cell receptor beta chain originates from a study of OX40 agonist ivuxolimab in advanced cancers. The study sampled blood at baseline, cycle 4 day 1, and cycle 7 day 1. Germline V gene data show CDR1 as SGHNT and CDR2 as YENEEA. This CDR3 has 18 amino acids. The ends were cut back, 0 bases at V and 0 bases at J, with 17 bases in the middle. The assay was immunoSEQ multiplex PCR, and TCRdb's table has in-frame clones only and misses some. The data hold tens of thousands of clones, with about 80% observed a single time. The TCR comes from an adult with an advanced solid tumor such as melanoma, head and neck, liver or kidney cancer. This sequence joins TRBV11-3 and TRBJ2-5; TRBD2 might be the D (7 bases). The material sequenced was CD4+ or CD8+ T cells sorted from blood, taken in a trial of the OX40 agonist ivuxolimab. Here the CDR3 reads CASSLDLGRGENQETQYF. The CDR3 DNA reads TGTGCCAGCAGCTTAGATCTAGGGAGGGGGGAAAACCAAGAGACCCAGTACTTC.